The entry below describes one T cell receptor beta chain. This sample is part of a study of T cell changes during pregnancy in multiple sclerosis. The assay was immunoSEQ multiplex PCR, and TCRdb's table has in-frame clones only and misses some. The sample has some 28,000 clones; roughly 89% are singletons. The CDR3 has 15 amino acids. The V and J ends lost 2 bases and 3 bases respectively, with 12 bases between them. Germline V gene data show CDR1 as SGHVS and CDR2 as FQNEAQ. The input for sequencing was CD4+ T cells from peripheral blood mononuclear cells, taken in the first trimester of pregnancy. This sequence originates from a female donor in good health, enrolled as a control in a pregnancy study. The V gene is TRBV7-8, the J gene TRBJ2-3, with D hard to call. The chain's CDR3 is CASSLPRPRTDTQYF. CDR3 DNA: TGTGCCAGCAGCTTACCCCGTCCGAGAACAGATACGCAGTATTTT.